The clone carrying this T cell receptor (beta chain) occurred once. Its specificity is unknown. This CDR3 is built from 13 residues. Germline V gene lookup returns CDR1 SGHTA and CDR2 FQGNSA. The V and J ends lost 3 bases and 1 base respectively, with 6 bases between them. Some clones are missing from TCRdb's copy, which holds only in-frame ones; the method was immunoSEQ multiplex PCR. Among 20,000 to 25,000 clones listed, under 85% were seen once. The data derive from a study of OX40 agonist ivuxolimab in advanced cancers. Study as a whole: Of mixed ages from roughly 23 to 80 and averaging around 60 years, the group was around 78% male. Three patients had partial responses: one hepatocellular carcinoma, two cutaneous melanoma.

Study outcomes and limitations: Expanded peripheral T-cell antigen specificity went undetermined.

The V and J genes are TRBV7-2 and TRBJ1-1; D is undetermined. The receptor was isolated from an adult with an advanced solid tumor such as melanoma, head and neck, liver or kidney cancer. The starting material was CD4+ or CD8+ T cells sorted from blood, obtained in a trial of the OX40 agonist ivuxolimab. CDR3 sequence reads: CASSFYQNTEAFF. CDR3 bases: TGTGCCAGCAGCTTTTACCAGAACACTGAAGCTTTCTTT.